This TCR beta chain was observed in a study of cytomegalovirus exposure and HLA in healthy donors (dated by TCRdb to 2016 to 2017). Turning to the overall study: A later analysis indicated that the 130 or so validation repertoires were generated on the platform also employed for the 650 to 850 repertoires of the first cohort. A separate validation cohort of roughly 130 different subjects was used in addition to the 666-subject first cohort. The study combined high-throughput TCR immunosequencing, statistical association of individual TCRs with disease status, and machine learning to predict cytomegalovirus infection status. The aim of the study was to test whether cataloging public T cell receptors could identify signatures of past pathogen exposure.

Trimming takes 7 bases off V and 4 bases off J; junction bases not matched to a gene: 14. CDR3 length: 17 amino acids, cysteine to phenylalanine. Kept here is only the CDR3 DNA, which spans 51 bases and is read in frame from base 1. For CDR1 and CDR2, the germline V gene lists SNHLY and FYNNEI. Separate from the approximately 700-subject first cohort, the validation cohort of about 130 subjects was the group to which the donors belonged. Notes on this clone: The target of this receptor is not known. No much larger clone is present one base from it, and per-base qualities are unavailable.

Library construction relied on the immunoSEQ multiplex PCR assay. On the study's bioinformatics: A statistical classification framework was built to diagnose cytomegalovirus status from the catalog of TCR beta chain sequences. What TCRdb holds here is the immuneACCESS table cut down to in-frame rearrangements. Part of the clones is not present; checked against another copy, under half of the missing clones reflect an unresolved V gene, and the others are unexplained. V and J calls and clone size are as listed in that table; D and trimming were resolved from the DNA. The sample profile shows 50,000 to 65,000 clones; about 91% of them were found once. The top ten clones comprise more than 14% of the sample. Here is what the overall study found, with its caveats: In the study, around 160 TCR beta chains were listed as associated with cytomegalovirus. The validation cohort had no HLA typing available for a later analysis, so co-occurrence within that cohort was assessed over all 130 or so repertoires. The authors suggested that the approach could potentially be generalized to other disease states and immunological phenotypes. The classifier was reported to diagnose cytomegalovirus status with high specificity and sensitivity in both the original cohort and the validation cohort. While some public TCRs were present in many individuals, most TCR sequences turned up only very rarely across donors. Subsequent analysis determined that TCRs grouped into clusters in the first cohort also showed a tendency toward co-occurrence across the 120 validation repertoires, and 94% of cluster scores exceeded 0. A few of the identified cytomegalovirus-associated TCR beta chains were confirmed in vitro to be specific for cytomegalovirus antigens.

Sequencing input: PBMCs. The chain uses TRBV2 and TRBJ2-1; 9 bases in the middle match TRBD2. The origin of this receptor is a woman under 30 in good health and CMV-seronegative. For the CDR3, the sequence is CASTEGWRGGTYNEQFF. The nucleotide sequence reads TGTGCCAGCACGGAGGGTTGGCGGGGGGGAACTTACAATGAGCAGTTCTTC.